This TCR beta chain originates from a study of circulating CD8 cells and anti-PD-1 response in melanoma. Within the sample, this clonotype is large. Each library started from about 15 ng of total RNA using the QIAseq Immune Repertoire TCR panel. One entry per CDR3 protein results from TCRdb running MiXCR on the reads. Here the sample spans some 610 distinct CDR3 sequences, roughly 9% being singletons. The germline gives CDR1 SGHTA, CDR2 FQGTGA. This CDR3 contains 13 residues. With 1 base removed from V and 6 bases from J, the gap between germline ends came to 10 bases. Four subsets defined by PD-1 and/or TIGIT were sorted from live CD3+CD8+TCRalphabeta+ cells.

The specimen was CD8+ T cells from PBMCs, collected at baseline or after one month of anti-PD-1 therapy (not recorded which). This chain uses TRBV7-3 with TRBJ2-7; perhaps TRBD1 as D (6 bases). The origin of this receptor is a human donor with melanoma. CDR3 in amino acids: CASSLSGGSEQYF. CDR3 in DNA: TGTGCCAGCAGCTTAAGTGGGGGCTCCGAGCAGTACTTC. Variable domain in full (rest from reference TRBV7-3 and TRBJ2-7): GAGVSQTPSNKVTEKGKYVELRCDPISGHTALYWYRQSLGQGPEFLIYFQGTGAADDSGLPNDRFFAVRPEGSVSTLKIQRTERGDSAVYLCASSLSGGSEQYFGPGTRLTVT.